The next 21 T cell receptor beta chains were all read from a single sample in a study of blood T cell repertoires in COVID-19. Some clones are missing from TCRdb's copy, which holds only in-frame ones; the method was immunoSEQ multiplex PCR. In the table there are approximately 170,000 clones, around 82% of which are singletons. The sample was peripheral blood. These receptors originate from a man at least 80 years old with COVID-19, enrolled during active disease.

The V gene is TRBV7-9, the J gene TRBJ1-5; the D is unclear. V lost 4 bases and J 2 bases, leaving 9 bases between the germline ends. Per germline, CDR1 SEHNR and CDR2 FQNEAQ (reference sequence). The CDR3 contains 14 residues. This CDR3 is CASSSITGNQPQHF. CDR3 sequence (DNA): TGTGCCAGCAGCTCGATTACGGGCAATCAGCCCCAGCATTTT.

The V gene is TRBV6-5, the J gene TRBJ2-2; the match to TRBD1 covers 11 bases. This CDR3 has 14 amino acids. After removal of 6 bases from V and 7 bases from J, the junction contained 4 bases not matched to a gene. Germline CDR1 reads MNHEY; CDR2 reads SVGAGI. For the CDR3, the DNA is TGTGCCAGCAGGGACAGGGGGCGAAGCGGGGAGCTGTTTTTT. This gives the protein CASRDRGRSGELFF.

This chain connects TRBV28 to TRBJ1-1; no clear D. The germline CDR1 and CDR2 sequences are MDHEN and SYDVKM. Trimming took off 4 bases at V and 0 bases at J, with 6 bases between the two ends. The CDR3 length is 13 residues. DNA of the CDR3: TGTGCCAGCAGTTCGAGCTTGAACACTGAAGCTTTCTTT. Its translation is CASSSSLNTEAFF.

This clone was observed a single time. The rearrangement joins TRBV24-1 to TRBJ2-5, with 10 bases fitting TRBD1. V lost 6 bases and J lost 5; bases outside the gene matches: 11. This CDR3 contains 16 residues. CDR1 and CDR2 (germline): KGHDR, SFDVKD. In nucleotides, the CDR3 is TGTGCCACCAGTTTCCGGAGGACAGGGGGGAAGGAGACCCAGTACTTC. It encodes CATSFRRTGGKETQYF.

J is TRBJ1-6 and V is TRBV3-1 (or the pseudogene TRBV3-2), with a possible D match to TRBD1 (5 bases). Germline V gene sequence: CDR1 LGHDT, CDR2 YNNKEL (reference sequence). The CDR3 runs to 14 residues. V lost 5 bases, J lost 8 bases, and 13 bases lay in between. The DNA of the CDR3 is TGTGCCAGCAGCTCGGGCAGGGTGGATTCACCCCTCCACTTT. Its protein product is CASSSGRVDSPLHF.

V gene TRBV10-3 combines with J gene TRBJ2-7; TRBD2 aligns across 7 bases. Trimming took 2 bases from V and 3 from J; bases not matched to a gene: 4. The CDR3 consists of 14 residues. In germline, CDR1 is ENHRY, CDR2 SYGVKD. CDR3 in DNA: TGTGCCATCAGTGAGCGCGGCGGGGGCTACGAGCAGTACTTC. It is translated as CAISERGGGYEQYF.

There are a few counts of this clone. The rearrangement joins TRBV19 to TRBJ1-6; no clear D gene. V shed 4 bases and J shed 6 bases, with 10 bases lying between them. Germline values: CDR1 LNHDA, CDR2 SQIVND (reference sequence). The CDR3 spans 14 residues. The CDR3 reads CASSRNEGNSPLHF. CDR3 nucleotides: TGTGCCAGTAGTAGAAATGAGGGTAATTCACCCCTCCACTTT.

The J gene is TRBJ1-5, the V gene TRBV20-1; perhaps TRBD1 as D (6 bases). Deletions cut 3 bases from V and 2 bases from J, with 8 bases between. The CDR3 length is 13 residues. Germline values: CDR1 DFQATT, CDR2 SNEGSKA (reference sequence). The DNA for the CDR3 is TGCAGTGCTAGTTACAGGGGCAATCAGCCCCAGCATTTT. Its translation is CSASYRGNQPQHF.

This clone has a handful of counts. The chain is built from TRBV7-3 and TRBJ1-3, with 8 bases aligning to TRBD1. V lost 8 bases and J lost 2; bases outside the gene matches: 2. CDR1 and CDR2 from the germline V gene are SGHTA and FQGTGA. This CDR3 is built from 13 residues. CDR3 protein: CASGRGPGNTIYF. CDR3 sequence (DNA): TGTGCCAGCGGCAGGGGGCCTGGAAACACCATATATTTT.

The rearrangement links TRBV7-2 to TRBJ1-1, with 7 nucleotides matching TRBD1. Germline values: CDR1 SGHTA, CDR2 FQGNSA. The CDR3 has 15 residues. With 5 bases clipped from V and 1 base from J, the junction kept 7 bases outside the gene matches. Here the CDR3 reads CASSRRDSPNTEAFF. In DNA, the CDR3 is TGTGCCAGCAGCCGCCGGGACAGTCCGAACACTGAAGCTTTCTTT.

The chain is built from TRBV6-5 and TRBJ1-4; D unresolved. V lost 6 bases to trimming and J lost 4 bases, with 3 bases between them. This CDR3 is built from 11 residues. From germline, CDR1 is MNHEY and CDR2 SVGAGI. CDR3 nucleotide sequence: TGTGCCAGCAGACTTAATGAAAAACTGTTTTTT. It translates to CASRLNEKLFF.

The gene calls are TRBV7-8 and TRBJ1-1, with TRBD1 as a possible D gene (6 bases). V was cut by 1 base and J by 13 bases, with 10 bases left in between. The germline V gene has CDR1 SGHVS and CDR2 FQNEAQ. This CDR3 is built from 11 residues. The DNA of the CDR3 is TGTGCCAGCAGCTTAGGGGACAAGGTTTTCTTT. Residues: CASSLGDKVFF.

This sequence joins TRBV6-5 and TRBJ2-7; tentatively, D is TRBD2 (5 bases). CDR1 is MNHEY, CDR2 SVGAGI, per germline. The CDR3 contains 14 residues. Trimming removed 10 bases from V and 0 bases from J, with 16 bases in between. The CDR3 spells CATGWGGNSYEQYF. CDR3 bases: TGTGCCACGGGGTGGGGTGGGAACTCCTACGAGCAGTACTTC.

CDR3 in amino acids: CASSQEIMNTEAFF. CDR3 DNA: TGTGCCAGCAGCCAGGAGATCATGAACACTGAAGCTTTCTTT. This chain uses TRBV3-1 (or the pseudogene TRBV3-2) with TRBJ1-1; D ambiguous. The CDR3 spans 14 residues. Trimming left V 3 bases short and J 0 bases short, with 8 bases between. Germline V gives CDR1 LGHDT, CDR2 YNNKEL (reference sequence).

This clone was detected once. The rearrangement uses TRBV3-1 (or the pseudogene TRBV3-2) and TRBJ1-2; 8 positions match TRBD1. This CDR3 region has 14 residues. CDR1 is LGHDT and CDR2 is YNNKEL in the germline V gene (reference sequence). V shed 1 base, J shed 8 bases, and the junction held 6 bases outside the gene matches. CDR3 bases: TGTGCCAGCAGCCAAGGAGGACAGGGTCAAGGCTACACCTTC. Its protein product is CASSQGGQGQGYTF.

CDR3 in DNA: TGTGCCACAGCGGGGCCAAATAATTCACCCCTCCACTTT. Protein sequence: CATAGPNNSPLHF. The J gene is TRBJ1-6, the V gene TRBV24-1; tentatively, D is TRBD1 (5 bases). Per germline, CDR1 KGHDR and CDR2 SFDVKD. Trimming removed 10 bases from V and 5 bases from J, with 11 bases in between. The CDR3 runs 13 residues.

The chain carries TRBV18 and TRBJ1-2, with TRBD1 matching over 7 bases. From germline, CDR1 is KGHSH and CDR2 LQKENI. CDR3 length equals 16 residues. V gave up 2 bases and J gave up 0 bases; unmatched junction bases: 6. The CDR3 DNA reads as TGTGCCAGCTCACCAGCAGGGGGGCGGACTAACTATGGCTACACCTTC. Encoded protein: CASSPAGGRTNYGYTF.

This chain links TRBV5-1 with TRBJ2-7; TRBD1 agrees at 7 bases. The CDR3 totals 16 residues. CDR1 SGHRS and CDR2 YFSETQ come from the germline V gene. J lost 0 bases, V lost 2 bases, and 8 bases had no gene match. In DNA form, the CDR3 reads TGCGCCAGCAGCTTCGTAACAGGGGCGGACTCCTACGAGCAGTACTTC. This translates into CASSFVTGADSYEQYF.

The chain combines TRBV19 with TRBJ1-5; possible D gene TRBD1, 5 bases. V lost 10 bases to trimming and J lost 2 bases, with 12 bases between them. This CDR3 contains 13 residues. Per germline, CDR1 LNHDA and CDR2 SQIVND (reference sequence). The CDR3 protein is CATCRGGNQPQHF. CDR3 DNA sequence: TGTGCCACCTGCCGGGGGGGCAATCAGCCCCAGCATTTT.

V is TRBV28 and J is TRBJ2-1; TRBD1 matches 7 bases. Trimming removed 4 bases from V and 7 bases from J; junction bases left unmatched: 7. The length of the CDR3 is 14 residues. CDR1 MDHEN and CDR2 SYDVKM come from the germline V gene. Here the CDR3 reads CASSSVDRANEQFF. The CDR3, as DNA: TGTGCCAGCAGTTCCGTTGACAGGGCTAATGAGCAGTTCTTC. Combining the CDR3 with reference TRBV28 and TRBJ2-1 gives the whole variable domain DVKVTQSSRYLVKRTGEKVFLECVQDMDHENMFWYRQDPGLGLRLIYFSYDVKMKEKGDIPEGYSVSREKKERFSLILESASTNQTSMYLCASSSVDRANEQFFGPGTRLTVL.

Here the CDR3 DNA reads TGTGCCAGCAGTGAACGCGACTTGGCTGGAAACACCATATATTTT. Amino acid sequence: CASSERDLAGNTIYF. The chain is built from TRBV2 and TRBJ1-3; D not resolved. The CDR3 spans 15 residues. Trimming took off 2 bases at V and 2 bases at J, with 10 bases between the two ends. Per germline, CDR1 SNHLY and CDR2 FYNNEI. The full variable domain, completed using reference TRBV2 and TRBJ1-3, is EPEVTQTPSHQVTQMGQEVILRCVPISNHLYFYWYRQILGQKVEFLVSFYNNEISEKSEIFDDQFSVERPDGSNFTLKIRSTKLEDSAMYFCASSERDLAGNTIYFGEGSWLTVV.